These T cell receptor beta chains were read from a single sample in a study of Graves' ophthalmopathy and Graves' hyperthyroidism. TCRdb passed the multiplex PCR reads through MiXCR, listing each CDR3 protein once. The sample has around 1,200,000 distinct CDR3 sequences, less than 45% seen once. Material for sequencing was peripheral blood or thyroid tissue (not recorded which). These receptors all stem from an adult man with Graves' hyperthyroidism. The CDR3 runs from the conserved cysteine through the conserved F or W. The D gene is left open where the match is weak. A row's size may be missing; if present it is once, few, many or a size class.

D gene	V gene	J gene	clone size	CDR3 DNA	CDR3 protein
TRBD1	TRBV10-3	TRBJ2-7	few	TGTGCCATCAGTACCCGGGACAGGGGAGAAGAGCAGTACTTC	CAISTRDRGEEQYF
-	TRBV7-9	TRBJ1-1	many	TGTGCCAGCAGCTTCAGACAGGAGATTGAAGCTTTCTTT	CASSFRQEIEAFF
-	TRBV6-2/TRBV6-3	TRBJ2-2	-	TGTGCCAGCAGTTACCCAACCGACACCCCCGGGGAGCTGTTTTTT	CASSYPTDTPGELFF
-	TRBV7-8	TRBJ2-7	-	TGTGCCAGTGCCAGAAAGGATTACGAGCAGTACTTC	CASARKDYEQYF
-	TRBV10-3	TRBJ1-1	many	TGTGCCATCGGGGGTTGGAACACTGAAGCTTTCTTT	CAIGGWNTEAFF
-	TRBV7-8	TRBJ2-7	many	TGTGCCAGCAGCTTACGTGTAGCTTACGAGCAGTACTTC	CASSLRVAYEQYF
TRBD1	TRBV10-2	TRBJ1-1	few	TGTGCCAGCAGTGAAGCAAAGTGGACAGGGGGGATGAACACTGAAGCTTTCTTT	CASSEAKWTGGMNTEAFF
-	TRBV13	TRBJ1-5	-	TGTGCCAGCAGCTTAGGAATTTCCGACAATCAGCCCCAGCATTTT	CASSLGISDNQPQHF
-	TRBV19	TRBJ1-6	many	TGTGCCAGTAGTATTTTATCGGACAGCTCTAATTCACCCCTCCACTTT	CASSILSDSSNSPLHF
-	TRBV2	TRBJ1-2	many	TGTGCCAGCGGGCGGGGTGACTATGGCTACACCTTC	CASGRGDYGYTF
TRBD1	TRBV12-3/TRBV12-4	TRBJ1-4	many	TGTGCCAGCAGTTTTGGACAGGGAGTAGCAAAACTGTTTTTT	CASSFGQGVAKLFF
-	TRBV2	TRBJ1-4	many	TGTGCCAGCAGTGGTGTGGGGGGAAATAATGAAAAACTGTTTTTT	CASSGVGGNNEKLFF
-	TRBV12-3/TRBV12-4	TRBJ2-5	-	TGTGCCAGCAGTTTCCCAGGGATCGTGAAGACCCAGTACTTC	CASSFPGIVKTQYF
TRBD1	TRBV9	TRBJ1-1	-	TGTGCCAGCAGCAGGGGACAGGACACCACTGAAGCTTTCTTT	CASSRGQDTTEAFF
-	TRBV15	TRBJ1-1	many	TGTGCCACCAGCAGAGACGGCAGGGGAAATGCTGAAGCTTTCTTT	CATSRDGRGNAEAFF
-	TRBV5-4	TRBJ2-6	-	TGTGCCGGCAGCCCCCCGGGCTCTGGGGCCAACGTCCTGACTTTC	CAGSPPGSGANVLTF